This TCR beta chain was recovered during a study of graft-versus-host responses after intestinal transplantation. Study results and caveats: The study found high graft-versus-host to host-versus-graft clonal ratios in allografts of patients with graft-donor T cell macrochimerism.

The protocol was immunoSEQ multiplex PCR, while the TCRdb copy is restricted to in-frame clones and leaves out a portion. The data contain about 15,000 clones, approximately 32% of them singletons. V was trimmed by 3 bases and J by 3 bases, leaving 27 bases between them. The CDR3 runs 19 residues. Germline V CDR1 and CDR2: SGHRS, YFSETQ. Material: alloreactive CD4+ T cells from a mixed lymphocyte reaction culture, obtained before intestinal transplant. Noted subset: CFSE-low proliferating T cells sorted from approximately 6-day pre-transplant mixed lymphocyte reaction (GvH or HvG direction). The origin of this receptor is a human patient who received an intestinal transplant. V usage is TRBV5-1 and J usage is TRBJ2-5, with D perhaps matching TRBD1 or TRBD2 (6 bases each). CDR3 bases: TGCGCCAGCAGCTCATGGTTAGGGGGAGGCCGGACAAGAGAAGAGACCCAGTACTTC. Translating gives CASSSWLGGGRTREETQYF.